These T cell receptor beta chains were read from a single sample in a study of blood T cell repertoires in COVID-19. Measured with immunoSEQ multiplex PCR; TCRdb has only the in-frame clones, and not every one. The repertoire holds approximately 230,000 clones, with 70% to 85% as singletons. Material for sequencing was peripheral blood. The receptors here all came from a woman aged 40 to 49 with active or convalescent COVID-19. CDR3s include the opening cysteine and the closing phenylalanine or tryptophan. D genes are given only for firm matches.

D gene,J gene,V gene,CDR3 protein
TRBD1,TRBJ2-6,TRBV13,CASSFGTGGPGANVLTF
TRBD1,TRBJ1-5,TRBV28,CASSPRQGWGGNQPQHF
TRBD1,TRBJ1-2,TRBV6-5,CASSFRTGHSHGYTF
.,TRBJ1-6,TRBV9,CASSVDGDRNSPLHF
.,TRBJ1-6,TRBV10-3,CAISVTTGPSPLHF
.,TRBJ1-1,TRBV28,CASSSAGYSMNTEAFF
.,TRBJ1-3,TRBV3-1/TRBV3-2,CASSQVVLDTSGNTIYF
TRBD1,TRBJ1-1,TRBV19,CASTTAGDSNTEAFF
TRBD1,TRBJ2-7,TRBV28,CASRLDRGPAREQYF
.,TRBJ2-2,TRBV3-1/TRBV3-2,CASSFRASNTGELFF
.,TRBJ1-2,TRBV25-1,CASSDNIPRGGYTF
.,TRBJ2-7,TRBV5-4,CASSPRVGAYEQYF
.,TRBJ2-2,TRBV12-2,CASRPPGGNTGELFF
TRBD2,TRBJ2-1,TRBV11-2,CASSQGLAGGPRFF
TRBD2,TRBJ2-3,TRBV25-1,CASSAGLAGRTDTQYF
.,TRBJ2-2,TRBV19,CASSTNTGRGGELFF
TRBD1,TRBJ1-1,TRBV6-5,CASSLEGARMNTEAFF
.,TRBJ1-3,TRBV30,CAWSRGFGNTIYF
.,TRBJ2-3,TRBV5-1,CASSLSTGHDTDTQYF
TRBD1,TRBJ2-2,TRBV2,CASSAQGAGTGELFF
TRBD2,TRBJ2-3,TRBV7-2,CASTTSGTDTQYF
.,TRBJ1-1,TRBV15,CATSTSLTVNTEAFF
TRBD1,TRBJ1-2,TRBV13,CASSSGGQGNYGYTF
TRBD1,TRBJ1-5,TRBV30,CAWQGQGDQPQHF
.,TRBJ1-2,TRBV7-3,CASSRGSSEGYTF
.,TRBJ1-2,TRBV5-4,CASSLRGYHGYTF
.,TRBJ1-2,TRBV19,CASSIVTSRGPIRYGYTF
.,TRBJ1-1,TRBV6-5,CASRGHDKNTEAFF
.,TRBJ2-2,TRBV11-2,CASSLQGYTGELFF
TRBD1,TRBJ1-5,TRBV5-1,CASRQTGERDQPQHF
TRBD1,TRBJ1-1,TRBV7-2,CASGTGANTEAFF
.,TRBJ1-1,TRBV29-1,CSVFTVNTEAFF
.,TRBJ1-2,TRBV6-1,CASSEPTGPNYGYTF
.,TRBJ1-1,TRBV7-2,CASSLSRDGTEAFF
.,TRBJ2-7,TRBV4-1,CASSQVSNSYEQYF
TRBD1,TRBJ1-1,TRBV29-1,CSVFARGRGDTEAFF
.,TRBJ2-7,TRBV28,CASSKPAAREQYF
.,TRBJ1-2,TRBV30,CAWSVGGRIFYGYTF
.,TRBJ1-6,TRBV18,CASSPTTGSYNSPLHF
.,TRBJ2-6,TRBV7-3,CASSLSGAGSGANVLTF
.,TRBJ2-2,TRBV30,CAWTRATGELFF
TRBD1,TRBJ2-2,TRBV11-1,CASSLFQGGDTGELFF
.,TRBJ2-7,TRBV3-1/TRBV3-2,CASSRFNGYEQYF
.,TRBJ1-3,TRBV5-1,CASSLTGTGNTIYF
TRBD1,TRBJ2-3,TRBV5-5,CASSSDRAPTDTQYF
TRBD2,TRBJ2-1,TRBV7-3,CASSLRRGSYNEQFF
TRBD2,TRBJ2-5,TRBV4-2,CASSQAPAGEAQYF
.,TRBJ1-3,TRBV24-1,CATSDPTDGNTIYF
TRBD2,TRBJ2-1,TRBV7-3,CASRPGGTSLSNSYNEQFF
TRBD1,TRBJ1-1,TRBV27,CASSKQGRTAEAFF
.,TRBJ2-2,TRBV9,CASSLTVGGGELFF
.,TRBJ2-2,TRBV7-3,CASSFSGHSTGELFF
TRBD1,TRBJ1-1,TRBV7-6,CASSLWGTGRGTEAFF
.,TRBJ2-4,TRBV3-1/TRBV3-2,CASSRDLRGEDKNIQYF
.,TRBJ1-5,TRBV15,CATSRGGRPEPDQPQHF
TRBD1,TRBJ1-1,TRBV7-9,CASSSGQRLNTEAFF
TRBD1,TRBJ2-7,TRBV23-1,CASRGTGNYEQYF
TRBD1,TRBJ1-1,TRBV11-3,CASSLGTETEAFF
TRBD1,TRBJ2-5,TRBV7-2,CASSLGGTGGITQYF